The table lists the clone carrying this TCR beta chain with many counts. Its target is not known. The use of a sample-barcoded 5' primer and a J-beta primer mix characterized a second PCR of about 6 to 11 cycles. TCRdb redid the calling of the 5' RACE reads with MiXCR, one entry per CDR3 protein. The data hold some 940,000 distinct CDR3 sequences, with about 29% observed a single time. The authors drew roughly 9.8 milliliters of peripheral blood from each donor. At least 7 million PBMCs were isolated per sample. These data are taken from a study of blood T cells in healthy people across ages. The CDR3 sequence is 14 residues long. V lost 0 bases to trimming and J lost 6 bases, with 9 bases between them. Findings of the study overall: Per million T cells, the diversity of TCR beta decreased roughly linearly as age advanced. Relative to aged donors, long-lived donors carried more naive CD4+ cells and displayed higher diversity.

The same data also contributed to another study, on T cells of mothers and their children.

The rearrangement links TRBV12-3 or TRBV12-4 to TRBJ1-5; a weak D match, TRBD1 (5 bases). The sequence was collected from a woman in her thirties or forties in good health. The sequenced sample was blood. The CDR3 DNA reads as TGTGCCAGCAGTTTAGCAGGGACGGTTCAGCCCCAGCATTTT. Residues: CASSLAGTVQPQHF.